Listed here is a single TCR beta chain. V lost 0 bases, J lost 2 bases, and 11 bases lay in between. Germline-derived CDR1 and CDR2 are MGHRA and YSYEKL. The CDR3 has 15 residues. This specimen belongs to a study of regulatory T cells in long-lasting Graves disease. Across the whole study: Patients newly diagnosed with Graves' had been on antithyroid drugs for under 3 months.

Stated time point: newly diagnosed GD, antithyroid drugs for less than 3 months. Extracted RNA from PBMCs served as the source of the TCR library. Relying on iRepertoire HTBI primers and Arm-PCR of CDR3 regions, the team built TCR beta libraries. TCRdb re-called the multiplex PCR reads through MiXCR, storing one row per CDR3 protein. The sample yields 200,000 to 250,000 distinct CDR3 sequences, around 16% seen once. Sequences were derived from peripheral blood mononuclear cells (PBMCs), sampled at new diagnosis, from a patient treated with antithyroid drugs. The chain links TRBV4-1 to TRBJ2-7, with TRBD2 as a possible D gene (6 bases). This receptor was obtained from a female donor with Graves disease. The CDR3 sequence is CASSQEAGGPYEQYF. The CDR3 DNA reads TGCGCCAGCAGCCAAGAAGCGGGCGGTCCCTACGAGCAGTACTTC.